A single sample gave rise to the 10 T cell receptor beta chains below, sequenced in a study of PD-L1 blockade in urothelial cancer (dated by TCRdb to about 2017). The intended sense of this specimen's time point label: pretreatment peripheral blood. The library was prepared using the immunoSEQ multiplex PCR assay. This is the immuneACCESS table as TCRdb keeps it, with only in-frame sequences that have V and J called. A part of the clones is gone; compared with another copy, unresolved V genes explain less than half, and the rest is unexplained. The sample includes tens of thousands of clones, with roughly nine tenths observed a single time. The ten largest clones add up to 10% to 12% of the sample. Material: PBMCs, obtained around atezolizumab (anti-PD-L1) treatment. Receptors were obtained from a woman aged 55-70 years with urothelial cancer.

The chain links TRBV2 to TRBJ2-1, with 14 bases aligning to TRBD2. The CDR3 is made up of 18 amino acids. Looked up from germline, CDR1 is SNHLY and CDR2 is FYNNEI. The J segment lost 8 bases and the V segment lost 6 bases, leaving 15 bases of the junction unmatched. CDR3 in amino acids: CASRIGTVRLAGGDEQFF. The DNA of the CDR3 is TGTGCCAGCAGAATAGGGACGGTTAGACTAGCGGGAGGGGATGAGCAGTTCTTC.

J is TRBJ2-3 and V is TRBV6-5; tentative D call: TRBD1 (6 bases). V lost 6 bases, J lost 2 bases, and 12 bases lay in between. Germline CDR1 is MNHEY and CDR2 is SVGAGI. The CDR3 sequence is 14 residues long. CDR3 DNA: TGTGCCAGCAGCCTACAGGGTGTCACAGATACGCAGTATTTT. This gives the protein CASSLQGVTDTQYF.

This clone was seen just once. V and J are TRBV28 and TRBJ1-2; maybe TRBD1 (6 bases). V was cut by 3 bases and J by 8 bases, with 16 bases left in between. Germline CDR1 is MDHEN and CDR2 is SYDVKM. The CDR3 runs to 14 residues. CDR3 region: CASSFPGESKGYTF. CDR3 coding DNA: TGTGCCAGCAGTTTCCCAGGGGAGAGTAAGGGCTACACCTTC.

CDR3 amino acids: CASSERTGNSGNTIYF. In DNA form, the CDR3 reads TGTGCCAGCAGTGAAAGGACAGGGAACTCCGGAAACACCATATATTTT. The chain employs TRBV6-1 and TRBJ1-3; 8 positions match TRBD1. Germline trimming cut 2 bases from V and 4 bases from J; bases unmatched to any gene: 7. Germline CDR1 is MNHNS and CDR2 is SASEGT. The CDR3 has 16 amino acids.

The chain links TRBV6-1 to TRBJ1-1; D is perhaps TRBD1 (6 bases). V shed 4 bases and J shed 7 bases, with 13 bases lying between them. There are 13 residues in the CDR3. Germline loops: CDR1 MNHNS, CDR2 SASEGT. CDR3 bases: TGTGCCAGCAGTGGCGGACAGTACCTTGAAGCTTTCTTT. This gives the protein CASSGGQYLEAFF.

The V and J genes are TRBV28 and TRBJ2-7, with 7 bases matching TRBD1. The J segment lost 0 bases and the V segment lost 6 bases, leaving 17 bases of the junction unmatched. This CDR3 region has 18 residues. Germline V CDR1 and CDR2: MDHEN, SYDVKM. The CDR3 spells CASRNGDSEPRYSYEQYF. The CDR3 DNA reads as TGTGCCAGCAGAAATGGGGACAGCGAACCTCGCTACTCCTACGAGCAGTACTTC. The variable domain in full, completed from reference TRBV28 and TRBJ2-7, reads DVKVTQSSRYLVKRTGEKVFLECVQDMDHENMFWYRQDPGLGLRLIYFSYDVKMKEKGDIPEGYSVSREKKERFSLILESASTNQTSMYLCASRNGDSEPRYSYEQYFGPGTRLTVT.

For the CDR3, the DNA is TGTGCCAGCAGCGGGACTAGCGGGAGAGGCCCGAGGTTCCATGAGCAGTTCTTC. Protein: CASSGTSGRGPRFHEQFF. This chain links TRBV6-4 with TRBJ2-1; 14 bases match TRBD2. Germline V lookup: CDR1 MRHNA, CDR2 SNTAGT. The trim removed 6 bases at V and 8 bases at J, leaving 15 bases unmatched. The CDR3 consists of 18 residues.

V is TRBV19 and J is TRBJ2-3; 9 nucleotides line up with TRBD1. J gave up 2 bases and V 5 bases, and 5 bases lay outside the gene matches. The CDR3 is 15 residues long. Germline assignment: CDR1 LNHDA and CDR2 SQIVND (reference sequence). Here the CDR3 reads CASSLWTGDTDTQYF. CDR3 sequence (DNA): TGTGCCAGTAGTCTTTGGACAGGGGACACAGATACGCAGTATTTT.

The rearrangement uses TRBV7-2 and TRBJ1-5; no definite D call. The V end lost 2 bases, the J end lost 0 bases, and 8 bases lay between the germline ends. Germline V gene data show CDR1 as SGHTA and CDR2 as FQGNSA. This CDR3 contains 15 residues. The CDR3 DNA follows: TGTGCCAGCAGCTTAAACATTTATAGCAATCAGCCCCAGCATTTT. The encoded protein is CASSLNIYSNQPQHF.

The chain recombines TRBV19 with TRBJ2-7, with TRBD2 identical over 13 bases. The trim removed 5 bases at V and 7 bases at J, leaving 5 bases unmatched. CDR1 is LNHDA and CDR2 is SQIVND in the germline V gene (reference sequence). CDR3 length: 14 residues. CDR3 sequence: CASSPATSGREQYF. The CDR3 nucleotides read TGTGCCAGTAGTCCCGCGACTAGCGGGAGGGAGCAGTACTTC.